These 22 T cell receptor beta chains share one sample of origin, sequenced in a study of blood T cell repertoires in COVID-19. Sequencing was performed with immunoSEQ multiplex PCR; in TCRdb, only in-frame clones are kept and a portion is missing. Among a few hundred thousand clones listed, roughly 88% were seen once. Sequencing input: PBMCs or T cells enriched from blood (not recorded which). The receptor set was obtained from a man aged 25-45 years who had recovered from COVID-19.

CDR3 bases: TGTGCCAGCAGCCGCGACAGCCCCAGAAACTATGGCTACACCTTC. Amino acids: CASSRDSPRNYGYTF. The chain recombines TRBV7-2 with TRBJ1-2; a weak D match, TRBD1 (5 bases). CDR3 length: 15 amino acids. CDR1 is SGHTA and CDR2 is FQGNSA in the germline V gene. V was trimmed by 5 bases and J by 2 bases, leaving 15 bases between them.

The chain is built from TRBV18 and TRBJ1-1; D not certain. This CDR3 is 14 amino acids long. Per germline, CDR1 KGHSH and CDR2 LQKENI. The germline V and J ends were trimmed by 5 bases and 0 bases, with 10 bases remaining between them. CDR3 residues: CASSATEMNTEAFF. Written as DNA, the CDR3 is TGTGCCAGCTCAGCTACAGAAATGAACACTGAAGCTTTCTTT.

CDR3: CATRKGVANEKLFF. The CDR3 DNA reads as TGTGCCACCAGAAAGGGGGTGGCTAATGAAAAACTGTTTTTT. The chain links TRBV15 to TRBJ1-4; TRBD1 is a possible D gene (6 bases). Trimming left V 6 bases short and J 3 bases short, with 11 bases between. This CDR3 region has 14 residues. Per the germline V gene, CDR1 is LNHNV and CDR2 is YYDKDF (reference sequence).

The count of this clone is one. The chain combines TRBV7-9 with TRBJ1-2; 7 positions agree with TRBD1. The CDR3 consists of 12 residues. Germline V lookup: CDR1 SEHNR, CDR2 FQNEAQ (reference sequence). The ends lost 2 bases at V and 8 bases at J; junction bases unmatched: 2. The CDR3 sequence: CASSLRGQGYTF. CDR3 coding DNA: TGTGCCAGCAGCTTAAGGGGGCAGGGCTACACCTTC.

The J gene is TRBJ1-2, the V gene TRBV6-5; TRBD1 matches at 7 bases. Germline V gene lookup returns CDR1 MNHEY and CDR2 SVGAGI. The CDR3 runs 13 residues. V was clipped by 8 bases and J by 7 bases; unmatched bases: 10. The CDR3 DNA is TGTGCCAGCGGCCGGGGACAGACGACTGGCTACACCTTC. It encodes CASGRGQTTGYTF.

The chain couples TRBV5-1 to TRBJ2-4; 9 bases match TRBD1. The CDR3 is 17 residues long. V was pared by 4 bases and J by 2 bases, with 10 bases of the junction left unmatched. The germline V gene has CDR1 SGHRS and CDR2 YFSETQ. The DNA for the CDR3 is TGCGCCAGCAGCCTAAGAGGGACAGGGTATACCAAAAACATTCAGTACTTC. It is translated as CASSLRGTGYTKNIQYF.

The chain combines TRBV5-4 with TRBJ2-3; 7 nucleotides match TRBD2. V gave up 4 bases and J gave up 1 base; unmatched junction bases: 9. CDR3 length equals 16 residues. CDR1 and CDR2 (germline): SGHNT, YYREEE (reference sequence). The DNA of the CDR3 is TGTGCCAGCAGCCCCCCTGAGCGGGGCGGCACAGATACGCAGTATTTT. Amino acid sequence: CASSPPERGGTDTQYF.

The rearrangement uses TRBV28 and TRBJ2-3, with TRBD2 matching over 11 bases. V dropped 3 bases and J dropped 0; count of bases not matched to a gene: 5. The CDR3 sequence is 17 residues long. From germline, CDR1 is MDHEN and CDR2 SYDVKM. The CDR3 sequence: CASSFGLAGGSTDTQYF. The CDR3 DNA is TGTGCCAGCAGTTTTGGTCTAGCGGGGGGTAGCACAGATACGCAGTATTTT.

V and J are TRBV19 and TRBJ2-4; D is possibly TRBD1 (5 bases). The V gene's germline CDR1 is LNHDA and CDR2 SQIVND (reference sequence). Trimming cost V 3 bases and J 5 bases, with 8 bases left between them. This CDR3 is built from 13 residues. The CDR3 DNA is TGTGCCAGTAGTATGCAGACAGAAAACATTCAGTACTTC. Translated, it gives CASSMQTENIQYF. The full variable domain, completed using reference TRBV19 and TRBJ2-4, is DGGITQSPKYLFRKEGQNVTLSCEQNLNHDAMYWYRQDPGQGLRLIYYSQIVNDFQKGDIAEGYSVSREKKESFPLTVTSAQKNPTAFYLCASSMQTENIQYFGAGTRLSVL.

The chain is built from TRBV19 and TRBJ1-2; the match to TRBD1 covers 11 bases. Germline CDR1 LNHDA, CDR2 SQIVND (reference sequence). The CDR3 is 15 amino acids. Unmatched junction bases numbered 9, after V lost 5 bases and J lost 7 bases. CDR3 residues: CASSLWDRGYVGYTF. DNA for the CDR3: TGTGCCAGTAGTCTCTGGGACAGGGGGTACGTTGGCTACACCTTC. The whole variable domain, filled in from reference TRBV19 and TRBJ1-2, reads DGGITQSPKYLFRKEGQNVTLSCEQNLNHDAMYWYRQDPGQGLRLIYYSQIVNDFQKGDIAEGYSVSREKKESFPLTVTSAQKNPTAFYLCASSLWDRGYVGYTFGSGTRLTVV.

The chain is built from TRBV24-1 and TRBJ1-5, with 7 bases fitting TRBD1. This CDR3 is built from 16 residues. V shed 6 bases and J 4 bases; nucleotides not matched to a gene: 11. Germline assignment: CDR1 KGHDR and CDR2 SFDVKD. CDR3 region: CATSHQDRRENQPQHF. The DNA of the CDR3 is TGTGCCACCAGTCACCAGGACAGGAGGGAGAATCAGCCCCAGCATTTT.

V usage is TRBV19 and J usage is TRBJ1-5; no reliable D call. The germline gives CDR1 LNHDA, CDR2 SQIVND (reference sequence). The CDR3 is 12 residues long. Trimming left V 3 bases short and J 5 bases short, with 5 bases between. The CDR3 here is CASSMTYQPQHF. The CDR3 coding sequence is TGTGCCAGTAGTATGACTTATCAGCCCCAGCATTTT. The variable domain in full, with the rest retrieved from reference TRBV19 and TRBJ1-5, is DGGITQSPKYLFRKEGQNVTLSCEQNLNHDAMYWYRQDPGQGLRLIYYSQIVNDFQKGDIAEGYSVSREKKESFPLTVTSAQKNPTAFYLCASSMTYQPQHFGDGTRLSIL.

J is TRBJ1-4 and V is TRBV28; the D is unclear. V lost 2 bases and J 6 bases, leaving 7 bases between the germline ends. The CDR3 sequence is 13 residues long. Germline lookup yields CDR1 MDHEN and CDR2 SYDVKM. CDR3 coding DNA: TGTGCCAGCAGTTTACAGGAGGATGAAAAACTGTTTTTT. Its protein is CASSLQEDEKLFF.

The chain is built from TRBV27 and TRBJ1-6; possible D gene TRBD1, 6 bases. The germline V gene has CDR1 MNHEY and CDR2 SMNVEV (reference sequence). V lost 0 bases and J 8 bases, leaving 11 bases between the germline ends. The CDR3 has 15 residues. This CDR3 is CASSLSAGVDSPLHF. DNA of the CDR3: TGTGCCAGCAGTTTATCGGCAGGGGTCGATTCACCCCTCCACTTT.

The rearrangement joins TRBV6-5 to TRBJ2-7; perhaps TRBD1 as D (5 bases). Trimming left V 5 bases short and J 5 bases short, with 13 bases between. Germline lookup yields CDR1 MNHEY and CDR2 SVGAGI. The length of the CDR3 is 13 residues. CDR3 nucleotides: TGTGCCAGCAGTATTCAGGGTGGCGACGAGCAGTACTTC. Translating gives CASSIQGGDEQYF.

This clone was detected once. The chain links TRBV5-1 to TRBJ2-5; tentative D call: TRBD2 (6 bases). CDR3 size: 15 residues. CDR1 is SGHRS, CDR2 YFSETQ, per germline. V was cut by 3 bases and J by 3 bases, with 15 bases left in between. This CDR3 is CASSSQGGGEETQYF. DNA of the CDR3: TGCGCCAGCAGCTCTCAGGGAGGTGGAGAAGAGACCCAGTACTTC.

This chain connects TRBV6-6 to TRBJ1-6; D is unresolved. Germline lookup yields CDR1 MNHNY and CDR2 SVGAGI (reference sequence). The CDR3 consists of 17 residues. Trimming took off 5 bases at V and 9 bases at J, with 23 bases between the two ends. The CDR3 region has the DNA TGTGCCAGCAGTCAGCCCACTGAGGGCCCCTCGGCTTCACCCCTCCACTTT. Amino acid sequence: CASSQPTEGPSASPLHF.

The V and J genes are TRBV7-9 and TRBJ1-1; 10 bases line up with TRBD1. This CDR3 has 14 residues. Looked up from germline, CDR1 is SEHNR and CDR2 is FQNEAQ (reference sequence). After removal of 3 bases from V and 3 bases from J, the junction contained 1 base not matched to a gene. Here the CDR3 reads CASSLDRGDTEAFF. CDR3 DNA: TGTGCCAGCAGCTTGGACAGGGGGGACACTGAAGCTTTCTTT.

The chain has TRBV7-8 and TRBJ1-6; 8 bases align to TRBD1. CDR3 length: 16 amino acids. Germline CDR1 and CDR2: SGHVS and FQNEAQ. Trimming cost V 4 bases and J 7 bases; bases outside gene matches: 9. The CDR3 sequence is CASSSPGQGRNSPLHF. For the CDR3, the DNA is TGTGCCAGCAGCTCACCAGGACAGGGAAGGAATTCACCCCTCCACTTT.

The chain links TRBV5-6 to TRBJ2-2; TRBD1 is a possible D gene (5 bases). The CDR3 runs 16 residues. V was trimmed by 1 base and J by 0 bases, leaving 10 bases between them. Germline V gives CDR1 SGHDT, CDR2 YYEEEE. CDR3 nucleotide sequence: TGTGCCAGCAGCTTGTTAACAGGAGCGAACACCGGGGAGCTGTTTTTT. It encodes CASSLLTGANTGELFF.

The CDR3 bases are TGTGCCAGCAGCTTAGGGGACAGTCCCTACGAGCAGTACTTC. This encodes CASSLGDSPYEQYF. This chain links TRBV7-6 with TRBJ2-7, with 7 bases fitting TRBD1. The CDR3 spans 14 residues. Trimming cost V 1 base and J 2 bases; bases outside gene matches: 2. Germline values: CDR1 SGHVS, CDR2 FNYEAQ.

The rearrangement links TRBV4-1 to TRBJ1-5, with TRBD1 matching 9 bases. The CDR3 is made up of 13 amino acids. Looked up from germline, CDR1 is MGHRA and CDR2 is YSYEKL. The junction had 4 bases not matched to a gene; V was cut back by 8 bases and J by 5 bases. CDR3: CASGNRGHQPQHF. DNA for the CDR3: TGCGCCAGCGGAAACAGGGGGCATCAGCCCCAGCATTTT.